A single sample is the source of the 16 T cell receptor beta chains below, sequenced in a study of shared clonotypes between healthy human individuals. Libraries were prepared by immunoSEQ multiplex PCR; TCRdb keeps only in-frame clonotypes and omits some of them. Of roughly 2.2 million clones in the sample, around 92% were seen once. Sequences were obtained from naive CD4+ T cells from PBMCs. Subset given: CD45RA+ positively selected. The receptors originated from a man between 18 and 35 years old in good health. Some clones in this sample may be carry-over from other donors' samples.

The V and J genes are TRBV30 and TRBJ2-2; D is ambiguous. Germline V gene lookup returns CDR1 GTSNPN and CDR2 SVGIG (reference sequence). Trimming cost V 0 bases and J 2 bases, with 7 bases left between them. The CDR3 is 14 amino acids. The CDR3: CAWSVLGNTGELFF. CDR3 coding DNA: TGTGCCTGGAGTGTACTGGGTAACACCGGGGAGCTGTTTTTT.

The rearrangement links TRBV7-3 to TRBJ2-1, with D possibly TRBD2 on 5 matching bases. V was pared by 2 bases and J by 2 bases, with 10 bases between. The CDR3 is made up of 15 amino acids. The germline gives CDR1 SGHTA, CDR2 FQGTGA. For the CDR3, the DNA is TGTGCCAGCAGCTTACTGGCGGAGGCCTACAATGAGCAGTTCTTC. The encoded protein is CASSLLAEAYNEQFF.

The rearrangement links TRBV2 to TRBJ1-5; 7 positions match TRBD1. Unmatched junction bases numbered 4, after V lost 1 base and J lost 4 bases. The CDR3 loop spans 15 amino acids. CDR1 and CDR2 (germline): SNHLY, FYNNEI. CDR3 loop: CASSEERGPNQPQHF. CDR3 DNA sequence: TGTGCCAGCAGTGAAGAAAGGGGGCCAAATCAGCCCCAGCATTTT.

This rearrangement joins TRBV7-9 to TRBJ2-3; no reliable D call. Trimming shortened V by 5 bases and J by 2 bases, and 14 bases separated the two germline ends. Germline V gene sequence: CDR1 SEHNR, CDR2 FQNEAQ (reference sequence). This CDR3 is 15 amino acids long. CDR3 sequence: CASSPSLSLTDTQYF. CDR3 bases: TGTGCCAGCAGCCCCTCACTTAGCCTCACAGATACGCAGTATTTT.

The chain recombines TRBV28 with TRBJ2-7; D call uncertain. V lost 8 bases, J lost 3 bases, and 14 bases lay in between. The length of the CDR3 is 13 residues. Germline CDR1 MDHEN, CDR2 SYDVKM. The CDR3 region has the DNA TGTGCCAGCGTTACATCTAGATACTACGAGCAGTACTTC. As protein: CASVTSRYYEQYF.

This chain joins TRBV4-1 and TRBJ2-5; D might be TRBD1 (7 bases). CDR1 MGHRA and CDR2 YSYEKL come from the germline V gene. The CDR3 runs 14 residues. V lost 4 bases and J 3 bases, leaving 12 bases between the germline ends. This CDR3 reads CASSPGGTKETQYF. As DNA, the CDR3 is TGCGCCAGCAGCCCAGGGGGGACCAAAGAGACCCAGTACTTC.

The rearrangement links TRBV5-5 to TRBJ1-5; D is undetermined. The V end lost 4 bases, the J end lost 0 bases, and 11 bases lay between the germline ends. The V gene's germline CDR1 is SGHKS and CDR2 YYEKEE (reference sequence). The CDR3 runs to 15 residues. The DNA of the CDR3 is TGTGCCAGCAGCCCTCGGACGTTTAGCAATCAGCCCCAGCATTTT. Translation gives CASSPRTFSNQPQHF.

The V gene is TRBV6-5, the J gene TRBJ2-7; D is possibly TRBD1 (5 bases). The germline V gene encodes CDR1 MNHEY and CDR2 SVGAGI. V lost 5 bases and J 6 bases, leaving 14 bases between the germline ends. CDR3 length equals 13 residues. As DNA, the CDR3 is TGTGCCAGCAGTCCCCCCCAGGGTGGCGAGCAGTACTTC. Residues: CASSPPQGGEQYF.

The genes are TRBV19 and TRBJ2-1, with 7 bases lining up with TRBD2. Per the germline V gene, CDR1 is LNHDA and CDR2 is SQIVND (reference sequence). CDR3 length: 20 residues. J was trimmed by 10 bases and V by 6 bases; bases with no gene match: 30. The CDR3 loop reads CASSPLGAGRRESSFGEQFF. CDR3 nucleotide sequence: TGTGCCAGTAGCCCGCTTGGGGCAGGGAGGCGGGAGAGCTCTTTCGGCGAGCAGTTCTTC.

This clone was picked up a small number of times. V and J are TRBV5-1 and TRBJ1-5, with D possibly being TRBD1 (5 bases). The CDR3 length is 12 residues. The ends were cut back, 5 bases at V and 6 bases at J, with 9 bases in the middle. Germline V gene sequence: CDR1 SGHRS, CDR2 YFSETQ. The CDR3 nucleotides read TGCGCCAGCAGTCATGACAGTCAGCCCCAGCATTTT. Amino acids: CASSHDSQPQHF.

CDR3 loop: CASSPPGLAGVEEQYF. CDR3 bases: TGTGCCAGCAGCCCTCCGGGACTAGCGGGAGTAGAAGAGCAGTACTTC. The chain is built from TRBV7-9 and TRBJ2-7, with 14 bases lining up with TRBD2. The CDR3 has 16 amino acids. The V gene's germline CDR1 is SEHNR and CDR2 FQNEAQ (reference sequence). J gave up 7 bases and V 5 bases, and 10 bases lay outside the gene matches.

The chain has TRBV28 and TRBJ1-2, with 11 positions matching TRBD1. Per germline, CDR1 MDHEN and CDR2 SYDVKM. The length of the CDR3 is 14 residues. Trimming removed 4 bases from V and 5 bases from J; junction bases left unmatched: 3. Here the CDR3 reads CASSSDRGRYGYTF. In DNA, the CDR3 is TGTGCCAGCAGTTCGGACAGGGGGCGGTATGGCTACACCTTC.

The rearrangement links TRBV5-1 to TRBJ1-5; weak D call: TRBD1 (6 bases). The CDR3 is made up of 14 amino acids. The germline CDR1 and CDR2 sequences are SGHRS and YFSETQ. Trimming shortened V by 2 bases and J by 7 bases, and 13 bases separated the two germline ends. The CDR3 DNA is TGCGCCAGCAGCTTTGGACAGATCAACCAGCCCCAGCATTTT. Encoded protein: CASSFGQINQPQHF.

The chain joins TRBV7-9 to TRBJ2-1, with TRBD2 matching over 12 bases. CDR1 SEHNR and CDR2 FQNEAQ come from the germline V gene (reference sequence). Trimming removed 5 bases from V and 8 bases from J; junction bases left unmatched: 10. The CDR3 runs to 16 residues. The CDR3 region is CASSAPTSGSVDEQFF. DNA of the CDR3: TGTGCCAGCAGCGCTCCGACTAGCGGGAGTGTCGATGAGCAGTTCTTC.

This clone was seen only once. V usage is TRBV19 and J usage is TRBJ2-5; 8 positions agree with TRBD1. Germline CDR1 and CDR2: LNHDA and SQIVND (reference sequence). The V and J ends lost 4 bases and 6 bases, in that order; junction bases with no gene match: 4. The CDR3 is 13 residues long. The CDR3 sequence is CASSTQGAKTQYF. CDR3 sequence (DNA): TGTGCCAGTAGTACTCAGGGGGCGAAGACCCAGTACTTC.

The gene calls are TRBV7-9 and TRBJ2-1; 15 nucleotides align to TRBD2. With 5 bases clipped from V and 8 bases from J, the junction kept 7 bases outside the gene matches. The CDR3 loop spans 16 amino acids. CDR1 is SEHNR and CDR2 is FQNEAQ in the germline V gene (reference sequence). The CDR3 loop is CASSRTSGRALDEQFF. Here the CDR3 DNA reads TGTGCCAGCAGCCGGACTAGCGGGAGGGCTTTGGATGAGCAGTTCTTC.